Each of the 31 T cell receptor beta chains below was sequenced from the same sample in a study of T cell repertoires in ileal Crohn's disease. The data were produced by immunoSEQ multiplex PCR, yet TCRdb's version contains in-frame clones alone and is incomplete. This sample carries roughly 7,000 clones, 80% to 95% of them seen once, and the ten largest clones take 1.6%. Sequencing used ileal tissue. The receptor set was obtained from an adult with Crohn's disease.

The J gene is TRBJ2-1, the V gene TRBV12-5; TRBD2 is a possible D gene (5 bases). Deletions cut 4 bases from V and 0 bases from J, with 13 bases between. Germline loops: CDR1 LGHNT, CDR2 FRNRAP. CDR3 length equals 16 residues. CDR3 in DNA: TGTGCTAGTGGTTCTGGACTCCTCCCCTCCTACAATGAGCAGTTCTTC. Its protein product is CASGSGLLPSYNEQFF.

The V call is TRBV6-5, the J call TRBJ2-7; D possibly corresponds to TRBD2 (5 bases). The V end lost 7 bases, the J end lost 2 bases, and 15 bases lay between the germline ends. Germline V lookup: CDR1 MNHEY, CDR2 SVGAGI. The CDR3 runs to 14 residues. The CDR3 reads CASTPSRVPYEQYF. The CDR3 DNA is TGTGCCAGCACCCCTTCGCGGGTACCCTACGAGCAGTACTTC.

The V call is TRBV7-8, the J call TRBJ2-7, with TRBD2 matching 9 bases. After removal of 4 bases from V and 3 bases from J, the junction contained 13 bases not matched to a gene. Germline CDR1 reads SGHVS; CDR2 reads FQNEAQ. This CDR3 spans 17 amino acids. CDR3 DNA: TGTGCCAGCAGCTCCCGCCTCGGGCTAGCGGGAATCTACGAGCAGTACTTC. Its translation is CASSSRLGLAGIYEQYF. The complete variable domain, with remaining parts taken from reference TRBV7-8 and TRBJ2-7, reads GAGVSQSPRYKVAKRGQDVALRCDPISGHVSLFWYQQALGQGPEFLTYFQNEAQLDKSGLPSDRFFAERPEGSVSTLKIQRTQQEDSAVYLCASSSRLGLAGIYEQYFGPGTRLTVT.

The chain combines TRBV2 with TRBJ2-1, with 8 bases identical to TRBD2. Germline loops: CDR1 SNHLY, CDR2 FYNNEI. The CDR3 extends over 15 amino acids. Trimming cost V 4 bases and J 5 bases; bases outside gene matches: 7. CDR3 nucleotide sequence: TGTGCCAGCAGTGGGGGTAGCGGGACTAACAATGAGCAGTTCTTC. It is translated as CASSGGSGTNNEQFF.

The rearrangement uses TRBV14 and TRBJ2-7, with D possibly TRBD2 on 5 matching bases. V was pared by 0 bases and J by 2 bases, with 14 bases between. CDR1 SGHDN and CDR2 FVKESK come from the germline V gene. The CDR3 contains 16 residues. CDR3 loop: CASSQDEPGTAYEQYF. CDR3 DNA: TGTGCCAGCAGCCAAGATGAACCGGGAACCGCCTACGAGCAGTACTTC. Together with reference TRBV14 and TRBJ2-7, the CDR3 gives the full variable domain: EAGVTQFPSHSVIEKGQTVTLRCDPISGHDNLYWYRRVMGKEIKFLLHFVKESKQDESGMPNNRFLAERTGGTYSTLKVQPAELEDSGVYFCASSQDEPGTAYEQYFGPGTRLTVT.

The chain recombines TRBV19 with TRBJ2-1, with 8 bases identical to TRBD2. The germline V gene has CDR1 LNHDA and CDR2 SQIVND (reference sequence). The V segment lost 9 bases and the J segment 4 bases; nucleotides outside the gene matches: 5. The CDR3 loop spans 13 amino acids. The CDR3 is CASRLATYNEQFF. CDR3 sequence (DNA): TGTGCCAGCAGACTAGCGACTTACAATGAGCAGTTCTTC. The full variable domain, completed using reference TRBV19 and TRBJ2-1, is DGGITQSPKYLFRKEGQNVTLSCEQNLNHDAMYWYRQDPGQGLRLIYYSQIVNDFQKGDIAEGYSVSREKKESFPLTVTSAQKNPTAFYLCASRLATYNEQFFGPGTRLTVL.

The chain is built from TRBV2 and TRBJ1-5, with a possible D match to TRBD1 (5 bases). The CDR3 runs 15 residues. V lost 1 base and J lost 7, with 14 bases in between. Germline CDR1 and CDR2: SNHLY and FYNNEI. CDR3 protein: CASSEDGGDNQPQHF. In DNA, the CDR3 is TGTGCCAGCAGTGAAGACGGAGGGGATAACCAGCCCCAGCATTTT.

CDR3 amino acids: CASSQLAAATDTQYF. Here the CDR3 DNA reads TGTGCCAGCAGCCAATTGGCAGCGGCCACAGATACGCAGTATTTT. The gene calls are TRBV4-2 and TRBJ2-3; tentatively, D is TRBD2 (5 bases). The germline V gene encodes CDR1 LGHNA and CDR2 YNFKEQ. The CDR3 sequence is 15 residues long. With 2 bases removed from V and 2 bases from J, the gap between germline ends came to 11 bases.

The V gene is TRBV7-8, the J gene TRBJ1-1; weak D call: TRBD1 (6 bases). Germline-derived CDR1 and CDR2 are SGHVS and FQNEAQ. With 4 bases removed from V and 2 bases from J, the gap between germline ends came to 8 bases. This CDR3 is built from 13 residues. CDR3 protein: CASSWGRNTEAFF. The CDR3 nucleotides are TGTGCCAGCAGCTGGGGGCGAAACACTGAAGCTTTCTTT.

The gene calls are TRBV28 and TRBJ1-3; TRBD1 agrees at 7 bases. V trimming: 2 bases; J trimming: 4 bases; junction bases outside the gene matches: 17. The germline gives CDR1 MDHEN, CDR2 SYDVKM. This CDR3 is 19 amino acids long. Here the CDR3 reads CASSLETGIPSPQGNTIYF. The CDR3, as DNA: TGTGCCAGCAGTTTAGAGACAGGGATCCCCTCCCCACAAGGAAACACCATATATTTT.

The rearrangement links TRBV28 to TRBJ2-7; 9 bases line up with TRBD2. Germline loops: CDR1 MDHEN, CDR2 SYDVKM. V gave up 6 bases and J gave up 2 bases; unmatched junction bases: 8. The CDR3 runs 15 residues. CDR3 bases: TGTGCCAGCAGGAAGAGGACTAGCGCCGCCTACGAGCAGTACTTC. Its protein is CASRKRTSAAYEQYF.

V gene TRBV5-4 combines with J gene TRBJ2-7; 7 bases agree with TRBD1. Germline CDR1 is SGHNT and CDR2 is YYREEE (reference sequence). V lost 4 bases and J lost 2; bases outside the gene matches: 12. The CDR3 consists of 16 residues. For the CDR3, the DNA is TGTGCCAGCAGCCACGCACAGGGGACCTCCCCCTACGAGCAGTACTTC. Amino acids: CASSHAQGTSPYEQYF.

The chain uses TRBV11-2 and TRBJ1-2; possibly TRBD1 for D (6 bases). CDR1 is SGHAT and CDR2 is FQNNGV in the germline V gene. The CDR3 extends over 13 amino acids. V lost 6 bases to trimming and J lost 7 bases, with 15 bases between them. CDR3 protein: CASSSDSKGGYTF. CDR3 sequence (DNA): TGTGCCAGCAGTTCGGACAGTAAAGGTGGCTACACCTTC. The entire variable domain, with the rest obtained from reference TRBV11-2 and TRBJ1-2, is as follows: EAGVAQSPRYKIIEKRQSVAFWCNPISGHATLYWYQQILGQGPKLLIQFQNNGVVDDSQLPKDRFSAERLKGVDSTLKIQPAKLEDSAVYLCASSSDSKGGYTFGSGTRLTVV.

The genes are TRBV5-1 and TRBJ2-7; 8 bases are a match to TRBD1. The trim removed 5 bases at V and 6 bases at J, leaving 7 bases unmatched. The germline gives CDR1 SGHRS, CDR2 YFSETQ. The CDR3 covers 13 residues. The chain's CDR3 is CASRGTGGIEQYF. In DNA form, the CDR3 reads TGCGCCAGCAGGGGAACAGGGGGGATCGAGCAGTACTTC.

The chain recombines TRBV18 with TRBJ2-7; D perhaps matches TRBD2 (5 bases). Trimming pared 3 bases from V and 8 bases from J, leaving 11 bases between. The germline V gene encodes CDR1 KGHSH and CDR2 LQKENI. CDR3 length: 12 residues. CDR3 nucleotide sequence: TGTGCCAGCTCACCGGCGGGCGGCAAGCAGTACTTC. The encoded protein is CASSPAGGKQYF. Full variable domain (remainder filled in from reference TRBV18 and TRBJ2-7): NAGVMQNPRHLVRRRGQEARLRCSPMKGHSHVYWYRQLPEEGLKFMVYLQKENIIDESGMPKERFSAEFPKEGPSILRIQQVVRGDSAAYFCASSPAGGKQYFGPGTRLTVT.

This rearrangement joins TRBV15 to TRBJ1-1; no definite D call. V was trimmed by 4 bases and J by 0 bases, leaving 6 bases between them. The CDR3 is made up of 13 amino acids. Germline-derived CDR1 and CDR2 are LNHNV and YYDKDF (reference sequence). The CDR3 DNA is TGTGCCACCAGCACAGACGTGAACACTGAAGCTTTCTTT. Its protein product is CATSTDVNTEAFF.

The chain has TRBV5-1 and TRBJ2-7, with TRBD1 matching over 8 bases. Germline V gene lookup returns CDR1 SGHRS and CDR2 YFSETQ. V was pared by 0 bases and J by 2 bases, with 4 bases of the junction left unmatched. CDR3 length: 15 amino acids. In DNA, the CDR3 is TGCGCCAGCAGCTTGGAGGGACAGGTAACCTACGAGCAGTACTTC. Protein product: CASSLEGQVTYEQYF.

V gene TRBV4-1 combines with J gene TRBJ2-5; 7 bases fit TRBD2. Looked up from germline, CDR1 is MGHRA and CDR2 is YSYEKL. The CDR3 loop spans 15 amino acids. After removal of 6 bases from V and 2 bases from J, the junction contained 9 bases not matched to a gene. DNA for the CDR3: TGCGCCAGCAGTGGAACCGGGGGGATTCAAGAGACCCAGTACTTC. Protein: CASSGTGGIQETQYF.

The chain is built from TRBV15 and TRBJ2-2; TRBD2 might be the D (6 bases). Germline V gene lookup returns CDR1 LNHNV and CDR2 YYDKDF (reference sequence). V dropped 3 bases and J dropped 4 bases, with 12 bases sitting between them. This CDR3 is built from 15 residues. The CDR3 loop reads CATSSARGTTGELFF. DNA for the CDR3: TGTGCCACCAGCAGTGCCCGGGGGACCACCGGGGAGCTGTTTTTT.

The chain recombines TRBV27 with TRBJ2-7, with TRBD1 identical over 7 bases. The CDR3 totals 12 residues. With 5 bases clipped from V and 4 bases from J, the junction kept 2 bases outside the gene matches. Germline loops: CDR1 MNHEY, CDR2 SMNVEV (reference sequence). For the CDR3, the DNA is TGTGCCAGCAGTCCGACAGGGTACGAGCAGTACTTC. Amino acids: CASSPTGYEQYF.

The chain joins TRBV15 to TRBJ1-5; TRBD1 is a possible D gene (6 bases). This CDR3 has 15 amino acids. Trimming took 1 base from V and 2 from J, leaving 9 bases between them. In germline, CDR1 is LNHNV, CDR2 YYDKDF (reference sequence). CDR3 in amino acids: CATSRGTVGNQPQHF. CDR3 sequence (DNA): TGTGCCACCAGCAGAGGGACAGTCGGCAATCAGCCCCAGCATTTT.

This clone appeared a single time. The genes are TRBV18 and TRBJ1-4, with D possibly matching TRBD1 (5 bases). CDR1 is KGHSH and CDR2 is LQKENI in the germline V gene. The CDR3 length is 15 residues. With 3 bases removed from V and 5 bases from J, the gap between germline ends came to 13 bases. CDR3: CASSPGGLSNEKLFF. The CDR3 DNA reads TGTGCCAGCTCACCTGGGGGACTTTCCAATGAAAAACTGTTTTTT.

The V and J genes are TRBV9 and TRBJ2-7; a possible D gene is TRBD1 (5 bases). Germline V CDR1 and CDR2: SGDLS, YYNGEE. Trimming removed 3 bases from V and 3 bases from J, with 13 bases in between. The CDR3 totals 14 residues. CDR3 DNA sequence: TGTGCCAGCAGCGCCCGACCGACAGTCTACGAGCAGTACTTC. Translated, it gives CASSARPTVYEQYF. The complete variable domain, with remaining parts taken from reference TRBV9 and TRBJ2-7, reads DSGVTQTPKHLITATGQRVTLRCSPRSGDLSVYWYQQSLDQGLQFLIQYYNGEERAKGNILERFSAQQFPDLHSELNLSSLELGDSALYFCASSARPTVYEQYFGPGTRLTVT.

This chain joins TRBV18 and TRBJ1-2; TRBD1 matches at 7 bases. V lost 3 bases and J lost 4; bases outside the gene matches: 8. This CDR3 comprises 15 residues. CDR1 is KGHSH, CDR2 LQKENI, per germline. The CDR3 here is CASSPTGTEFYGYTF. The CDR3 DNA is TGTGCCAGCTCACCGACAGGGACCGAGTTCTATGGCTACACCTTC.

The CDR3 DNA is TGTGCCAGCAGCGGGACACGAAATAACTATGGCTACACCTTC. Encoded protein: CASSGTRNNYGYTF. The gene calls are TRBV5-5 and TRBJ1-2; D might be TRBD1 (6 bases). The CDR3 runs 14 residues. V lost 4 bases and J 1 base, leaving 11 bases between the germline ends. CDR1 and CDR2 from the germline V gene are SGHKS and YYEKEE (reference sequence).

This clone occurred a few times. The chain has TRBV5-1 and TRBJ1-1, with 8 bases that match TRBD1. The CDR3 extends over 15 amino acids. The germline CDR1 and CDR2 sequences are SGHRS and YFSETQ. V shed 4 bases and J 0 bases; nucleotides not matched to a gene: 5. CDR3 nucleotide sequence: TGCGCCAGCAGCCCCTGGACAGGGATGAACACTGAAGCTTTCTTT. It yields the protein CASSPWTGMNTEAFF. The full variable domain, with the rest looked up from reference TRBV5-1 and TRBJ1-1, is KAGVTQTPRYLIKTRGQQVTLSCSPISGHRSVSWYQQTPGQGLQFLFEYFSETQRNKGNFPGRFSGRQFSNSRSEMNVSTLELGDSALYLCASSPWTGMNTEAFFGQGTRLTVV.

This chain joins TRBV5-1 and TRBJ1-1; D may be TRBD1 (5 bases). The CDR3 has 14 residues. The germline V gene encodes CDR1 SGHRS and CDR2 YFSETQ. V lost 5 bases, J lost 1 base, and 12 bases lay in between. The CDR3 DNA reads TGCGCCAGCAGGCCAGGGCAAGCGAACACTGAAGCTTTCTTT. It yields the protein CASRPGQANTEAFF.

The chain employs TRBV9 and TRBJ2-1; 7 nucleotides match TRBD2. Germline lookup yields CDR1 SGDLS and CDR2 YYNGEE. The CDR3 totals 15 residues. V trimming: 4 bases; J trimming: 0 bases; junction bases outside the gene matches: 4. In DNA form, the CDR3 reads TGTGCCAGCAGCCCTAGCGGATACTCCTACAATGAGCAGTTCTTC. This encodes CASSPSGYSYNEQFF.

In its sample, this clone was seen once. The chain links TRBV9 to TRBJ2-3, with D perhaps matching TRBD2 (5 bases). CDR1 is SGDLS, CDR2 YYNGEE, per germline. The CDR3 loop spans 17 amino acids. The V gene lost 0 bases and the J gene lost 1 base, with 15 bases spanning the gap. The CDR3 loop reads CASSVEGGGRGTDTQYF. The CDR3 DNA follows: TGTGCCAGCAGCGTAGAGGGCGGAGGCAGAGGCACAGATACGCAGTATTTT.

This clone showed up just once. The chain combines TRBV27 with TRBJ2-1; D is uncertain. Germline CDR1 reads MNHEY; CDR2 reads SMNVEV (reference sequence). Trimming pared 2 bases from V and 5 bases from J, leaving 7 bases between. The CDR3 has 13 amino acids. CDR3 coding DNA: TGTGCCAGCAGTTTAATTCTCCACAATGAGCAGTTCTTC. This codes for CASSLILHNEQFF.

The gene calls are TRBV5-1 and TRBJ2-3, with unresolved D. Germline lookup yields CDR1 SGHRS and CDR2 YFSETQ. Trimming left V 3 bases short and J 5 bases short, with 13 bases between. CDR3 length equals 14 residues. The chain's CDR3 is CASSSSSGLDTQYF. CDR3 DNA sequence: TGCGCCAGCAGCTCCTCGTCCGGTTTAGATACGCAGTATTTT.